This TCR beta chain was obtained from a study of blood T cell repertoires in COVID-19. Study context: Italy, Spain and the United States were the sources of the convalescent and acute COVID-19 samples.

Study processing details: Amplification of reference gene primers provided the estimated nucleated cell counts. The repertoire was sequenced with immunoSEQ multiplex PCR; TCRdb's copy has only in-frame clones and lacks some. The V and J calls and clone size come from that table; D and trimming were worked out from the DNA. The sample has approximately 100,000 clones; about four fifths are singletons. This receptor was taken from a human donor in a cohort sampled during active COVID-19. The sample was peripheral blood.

The CDR3 here is CASSSQGAQPQHF. The CDR3 nucleotides read TGTGCCAGTAGTTCTCAGGGGGCCCAGCCCCAGCATTTT. This chain links TRBV19 with TRBJ1-5; TRBD1 aligns across 8 bases. The CDR3 extends over 13 amino acids. Germline V gives CDR1 LNHDA, CDR2 SQIVND (reference sequence). The J segment lost 7 bases and the V segment lost 5 bases, leaving 4 bases of the junction unmatched.